This T cell receptor (beta chain) derives from a study of blood T cell repertoires in COVID-19. Assay: immunoSEQ multiplex PCR; the TCRdb copy retains only in-frame clones and omits some. The sample consists of around 200,000 clones, around 75% of them appearing once. Germline lookup yields CDR1 LNHDA and CDR2 SQIVND (reference sequence). V was pared by 6 bases and J by 5 bases, with 3 bases of the junction left unmatched. This CDR3 has 13 residues. The sample taken for sequencing was peripheral blood. The sequence was obtained from a human donor in a cohort sampled during active COVID-19. V is TRBV19 and J is TRBJ2-5; TRBD1 matches 10 bases. The CDR3 here is CASRTGGAETQYF. As DNA, the CDR3 is TGTGCCAGTAGGACAGGGGGCGCCGAGACCCAGTACTTC.